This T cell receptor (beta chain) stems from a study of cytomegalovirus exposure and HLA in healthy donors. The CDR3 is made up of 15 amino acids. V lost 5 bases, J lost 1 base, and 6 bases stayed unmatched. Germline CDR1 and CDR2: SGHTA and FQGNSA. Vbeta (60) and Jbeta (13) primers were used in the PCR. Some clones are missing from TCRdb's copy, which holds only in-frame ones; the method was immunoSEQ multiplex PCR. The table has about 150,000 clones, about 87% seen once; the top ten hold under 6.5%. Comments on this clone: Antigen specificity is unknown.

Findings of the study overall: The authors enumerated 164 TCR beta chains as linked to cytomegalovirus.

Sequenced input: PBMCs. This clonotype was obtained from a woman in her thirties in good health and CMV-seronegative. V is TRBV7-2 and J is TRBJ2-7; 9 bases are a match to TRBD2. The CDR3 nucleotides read TGTGCCAGCAGCCGTATAGCGGGAGCATCCTACGAGCAGTACTTC. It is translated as CASSRIAGASYEQYF.